The 15 T cell receptor beta chains reported below all come from one sample, sequenced in a study of CXCR3-negative and CXCR3-positive naive CD8 T cells. No antigen has been assigned to these receptors. TRB cDNA libraries were made by UMI-labeled 5' RACE. No DNA is given; TCRdb re-called the 5' RACE reads and lists each CDR3 protein once. The sample data list roughly 55,000 distinct CDR3 sequences. Findings and limits, study-wide: TRB CDR3 hydrophobicity was greater in CXCR3-positive naive cells than in CXCR3-negative naive cells.

The specimen was naive CXCR3+ CD8+ T cells from blood. As to subset: CD45RO-CCR7+CD27+CD95- naive CD8+ T cells expressing CXCR3 (TNR3+). These receptor sequences come from a human donor in good health. Some clones in this sample may be carry-over from other donors' samples.

The CDR3 reads CASSQQGEVWYQETQYF. The V call is TRBV19, the J call TRBJ2-5; TCRdb names TRBD1, which stays unverified in the absence of DNA. Germline CDR1 is LNHDA and CDR2 is SQIVND (reference sequence). The CDR3 spans 17 residues.

The rearrangement joins TRBV6-5 to TRBJ2-5. In germline, CDR1 is MNHEY, CDR2 SVGAGI. This CDR3 has 14 amino acids. The CDR3 loop reads CASSYGGFEETQYF.

The V call is TRBV12-3 or TRBV12-4, the J call TRBJ1-5. This CDR3 has 14 amino acids. The CDR3 protein is CASSFSYSNQPQHF.

The chain employs TRBV6-5 and TRBJ2-3; absent DNA, TCRdb's TRBD1 call cannot be checked. The CDR3 is 14 amino acids. Germline V lookup: CDR1 MNHEY, CDR2 SVGAGI. The CDR3 sequence is CASSYGQGADTQYF.

This sequence joins TRBV4-3 and TRBJ2-7; TCRdb indicates TRBD1, and absent DNA this call remains unverified. CDR1 is LGHNA and CDR2 is YSLEER in the germline V gene. The CDR3 loop spans 16 amino acids. The CDR3 loop is CASSQDDRDSSYEQYF.

The gene calls are TRBV10-3 and TRBJ2-2; there is no DNA to check the TCRdb D call of TRBD1. Looked up from germline, CDR1 is ENHRY and CDR2 is SYGVKD. The CDR3 runs 15 residues. The CDR3 loop is CAISENREDTGELFF.

This chain uses TRBV27 with TRBJ2-1; TCRdb lists TRBD1, though no DNA is available to test this call. CDR1 is MNHEY, CDR2 SMNVEV, per germline (reference sequence). The CDR3 runs to 13 residues. The CDR3 region is CASSLNRANEQFF.

The CDR3 here is CASSGQGQETQYF. The chain carries TRBV21-1 and TRBJ2-5; the D call from TCRdb, TRBD1, cannot be confirmed without DNA. TRBV21-1 constitutes a pseudogene. The CDR3 loop spans 13 amino acids.

CDR3 region: CASSPTEQENYEQYF. The chain couples TRBV3-1 to TRBJ2-7; TCRdb returns TRBD1, unconfirmable since there is no DNA. The CDR3 is 15 amino acids. Germline assignment: CDR1 LGHDT and CDR2 YNNKEL (reference sequence).

The chain uses TRBV7-9 and TRBJ1-1; checking the TCRdb D call of TRBD1 is not possible without DNA. The CDR3 is made up of 16 amino acids. Germline assignment: CDR1 SEHNR and CDR2 FQNEAQ (reference sequence). CDR3 protein: CASSSLSGTGGTEAFF. Variable domain in full (rest from reference TRBV7-9 and TRBJ1-1): DTGVSQNPRHKITKRGQNVTFRCDPISEHNRLYWYRQTLGQGPEFLTYFQNEAQLEKSRLLSDRFSAERPKGSFSTLEIQRTEQGDSAMYLCASSSLSGTGGTEAFFGQGTRLTVV.

The V call is TRBV5-6, the J call TRBJ2-5; TCRdb's D call of TRBD2 is untestable without DNA. The CDR3 is made up of 15 amino acids. Germline V CDR1 and CDR2: SGHDT, YYEEEE. The CDR3 region is CASSLVAQIQETQYF. Filled out from reference TRBV5-6 and TRBJ2-5, the complete variable domain reads DAGVTQSPTHLIKTRGQQVTLRCSPKSGHDTVSWYQQALGQGPQFIFQYYEEEERQRGNFPDRFSGHQFPNYSSELNVNALLLGDSALYLCASSLVAQIQETQYFGPGTRLLVL.

This chain uses TRBV29-1 with TRBJ2-2; TCRdb reports TRBD2, a call that lacks DNA to check it against. This CDR3 has 16 residues. CDR1 is SQVTM and CDR2 is ANQGSEA in the germline V gene. CDR3 protein: CSAHLAGGTNTGELFF.

The chain employs TRBV29-1 and TRBJ2-1. The CDR3 sequence is 11 residues long. Germline CDR1 reads SQVTM; CDR2 reads ANQGSEA. The chain's CDR3 is CSVKSYNEQFF.

The chain carries TRBV5-4 and TRBJ1-1. The CDR3 sequence is 13 residues long. Germline CDR1 reads SGHNT; CDR2 reads YYREEE (reference sequence). The CDR3 sequence is CASETDWGTEAFF.

The CDR3 is CSVVRDKGEQYF. The rearrangement joins TRBV29-1 to TRBJ2-7; with no DNA, the TCRdb D assignment of TRBD1 cannot be verified. The germline gives CDR1 SQVTM, CDR2 ANQGSEA. The CDR3 is 12 amino acids.